Presented here are 25 T cell receptor beta chains from one specimen sequenced in a study of blood T cell repertoires in COVID-19 (dated by TCRdb to the early 2020s). The method was the immunoSEQ multiplex PCR assay. The immuneACCESS repertoire file appears here via TCRdb, limited to in-frame rearrangements. These files lack a portion of the clones; in checked studies, under half of the deficit traces to unresolved V genes, and the cause of the others is not known. A total of fewer than 150,000 clones appear in this sample, around three quarters of them only once. The top ten constitute 10% to 13% of the sample. The source material was peripheral blood. The source of these receptors is a human donor in a cohort sampled during active COVID-19.

V usage is TRBV7-3 and J usage is TRBJ1-3; tentative D call: TRBD1 (6 bases). The CDR3 totals 15 residues. Germline V gives CDR1 SGHTA, CDR2 FQGTGA. V shed 2 bases and J shed 8 bases, with 16 bases lying between them. CDR3 bases: TGTGCCAGCAGCTTAGTTGGGACACCCGTGGACACCATATATTTT. It translates to CASSLVGTPVDTIYF.

The CDR3 spells CASSAKRIKSPLHF. Written as DNA, the CDR3 is TGTGCCAGCAGTGCTAAGCGGATAAAATCACCCCTCCACTTT. The chain couples TRBV2 to TRBJ1-6, with D unresolved. Germline lookup yields CDR1 SNHLY and CDR2 FYNNEI. This CDR3 is built from 14 residues. V lost 4 bases to trimming and J lost 10 bases, with 14 bases between them.

J is TRBJ2-7 and V is TRBV19; TRBD2 might be the D (6 bases). This CDR3 contains 11 residues. Deletions cut 1 base from V and 9 bases from J, with 7 bases between. Germline V gives CDR1 LNHDA, CDR2 SQIVND (reference sequence). The CDR3 here is CASSIGRVQYF. CDR3 sequence (DNA): TGTGCCAGTAGTATAGGGAGGGTGCAGTACTTC.

This clone has a single count. The rearrangement uses TRBV28 and TRBJ1-6; maybe TRBD1 (5 bases). V lost 2 bases to trimming and J lost 10 bases, with 12 bases between them. The CDR3 runs 14 residues. The V gene's germline CDR1 is MDHEN and CDR2 SYDVKM. The CDR3, as DNA: TGTGCCAGCAGTTTAGCAGGGAGGCGATCACCCCTCCACTTT. Its translation: CASSLAGRRSPLHF.

The chain joins TRBV7-9 to TRBJ2-4; the match to TRBD1 covers 8 bases. Germline CDR1 SEHNR, CDR2 FQNEAQ (reference sequence). Unmatched junction bases numbered 8, after V lost 1 base and J lost 9 bases. CDR3 length: 15 amino acids. In nucleotides, the CDR3 is TGTGCCAGCAGCTTAGTGGAGACAGGGGTGAGCATTCAGTACTTC. This sequence encodes CASSLVETGVSIQYF.

The V gene is TRBV7-9, the J gene TRBJ2-7; 8 bases match TRBD1. Trimming took 4 bases from V and 6 from J; bases not matched to a gene: 2. This CDR3 spans 12 amino acids. The germline V gene has CDR1 SEHNR and CDR2 FQNEAQ (reference sequence). The CDR3 nucleotides are TGTGCCAGCAGCTGGACAGGGTTCGAGCAGTACTTC. Residues: CASSWTGFEQYF.

The rearrangement joins TRBV5-5 to TRBJ2-3, with D unclear. The CDR3 totals 17 residues. Trimming removed 4 bases from V and 1 base from J, with 19 bases in between. Germline V gene lookup returns CDR1 SGHKS and CDR2 YYEKEE (reference sequence). The chain's CDR3 is CASSPRVRPRGTDTQYF. The CDR3 region has the DNA TGTGCCAGCAGCCCCCGGGTTCGGCCCCGGGGCACAGATACGCAGTATTTT.

The chain combines TRBV5-1 with TRBJ2-1, with TRBD2 matching 11 bases. From germline, CDR1 is SGHRS and CDR2 YFSETQ. V was clipped by 6 bases and J by 7 bases; unmatched bases: 6. This CDR3 is 14 amino acids long. The CDR3 is CASNSGGAANEQFF. The DNA of the CDR3 is TGCGCCAGCAATAGCGGGGGGGCCGCAAATGAGCAGTTCTTC.

This clone was detected only a few times. J is TRBJ2-2 and V is TRBV30; D is unresolved. CDR1 and CDR2 (germline): GTSNPN, SVGIG (reference sequence). CDR3 length equals 16 residues. Trimming removed 0 bases at V and 2 bases at J, with 13 bases between. Written as DNA, the CDR3 is TGTGCCTGGAGTGTTGGTCCAGGAACTAACACCGGGGAGCTGTTTTTT. Protein: CAWSVGPGTNTGELFF.

The chain has TRBV10-1 and TRBJ1-6, with a tentative D call TRBD1 (6 bases). Germline-derived CDR1 and CDR2 are WNHNN and SYGVQD (reference sequence). V shed 3 bases and J shed 9 bases, with 18 bases lying between them. The CDR3 is made up of 16 amino acids. CDR3 DNA sequence: TGCGCCAGCAGTGACTCAGGTGTGGTAGGGGGTTCACCCCTCCACTTT. It translates to CASSDSGVVGGSPLHF.

The chain links TRBV19 to TRBJ2-7, with D maybe TRBD1 (5 bases). This CDR3 region has 13 residues. Looked up from germline, CDR1 is LNHDA and CDR2 is SQIVND (reference sequence). The ends were cut back, 3 bases at V and 5 bases at J, with 11 bases in the middle. In DNA form, the CDR3 reads TGTGCCAGTAGTATCGTAGGGGTCAACGAGCAGTACTTC. As protein: CASSIVGVNEQYF.

This clone was seen only a few times. The chain recombines TRBV3-1 (or the pseudogene TRBV3-2) with TRBJ2-6, with D maybe TRBD1 (6 bases). CDR1 is LGHDT and CDR2 is YNNKEL in the germline V gene (reference sequence). CDR3 length equals 15 residues. V dropped 4 bases and J dropped 2 bases, with 9 bases sitting between them. The chain's CDR3 is CASSLGQTGANVLTF. For the CDR3, the DNA is TGTGCCAGCAGCCTTGGACAGACTGGGGCCAACGTCCTGACTTTC.

The gene calls are TRBV6-5 and TRBJ2-5, with D hard to call. The V end was cut by 6 bases, the J end by 3 bases, with 5 bases between. The CDR3 covers 11 residues. The germline V gene has CDR1 MNHEY and CDR2 SVGAGI. CDR3 DNA sequence: TGTGCCAGCAGGGTAGAAGAGACCCAGTACTTC. Translating it yields CASRVEETQYF.

V gene TRBV3-1 (or the pseudogene TRBV3-2) combines with J gene TRBJ2-2; no firm D call. The CDR3 extends over 14 amino acids. Deletions cut 2 bases from V and 4 bases from J, with 8 bases between. The germline V gene has CDR1 LGHDT and CDR2 YNNKEL (reference sequence). CDR3 nucleotide sequence: TGTGCCAGCAGCCAAATGGCGGTCACCGGGGAGCTGTTTTTT. The encoded protein is CASSQMAVTGELFF.

This sequence joins TRBV6-5 and TRBJ2-5; the D gene is possibly TRBD2 (7 bases). This CDR3 is 14 amino acids long. Germline V CDR1 and CDR2: MNHEY, SVGAGI. V lost 8 bases and J 2 bases, leaving 15 bases between the germline ends. Here the CDR3 reads CASLLGGQQETQYF. In DNA, the CDR3 is TGTGCCAGCCTCCTCGGGGGGCAACAAGAGACCCAGTACTTC.

CDR3 nucleotides: TGCGCCAGCAGAAGTGTCGGGGCTGGGGCCAACGTCCTGACTTTC. This translates into CASRSVGAGANVLTF. The chain is built from TRBV10-2 and TRBJ2-6, with D possibly being TRBD2 (5 bases). Germline V lookup: CDR1 WSHSY, CDR2 SAAADI. V lost 6 bases to trimming and J lost 2 bases, with 11 bases between them. CDR3 length equals 15 residues.

This clone was picked up a small number of times. This rearrangement joins TRBV7-7 to TRBJ2-5, with 11 nucleotides matching TRBD2. Germline V gene lookup returns CDR1 SSHAT and CDR2 FNYEAQ (reference sequence). Trimming removed 5 bases from V and 5 bases from J; junction bases left unmatched: 10. The CDR3 sequence is 16 residues long. The CDR3: CASSPYSGGAGETQYF. CDR3 nucleotides: TGTGCCAGCAGCCCATATAGCGGGGGGGCCGGGGAGACCCAGTACTTC.

The chain uses TRBV6-6 and TRBJ2-6; possibly TRBD1 for D (5 bases). The CDR3 consists of 16 residues. V was pared by 3 bases and J by 1 base, with 10 bases between. Germline values: CDR1 MNHNY, CDR2 SVGAGI (reference sequence). CDR3 region: CASSYAGLSGANVLTF. The CDR3 region has the DNA TGTGCCAGCAGTTATGCAGGGCTATCTGGGGCCAACGTCCTGACTTTC.

The table lists this clone with a few counts. V usage is TRBV2 and J usage is TRBJ1-6, with 8 bases that match TRBD1. After removal of 3 bases from V and 9 bases from J, the junction contained 7 bases not matched to a gene. The germline gives CDR1 SNHLY, CDR2 FYNNEI. CDR3 size: 15 residues. This chain's CDR3 is CASSERQGSSSPLHF. In DNA, the CDR3 is TGTGCCAGCAGTGAGCGACAGGGGAGCAGTTCACCCCTCCACTTT.

There are a few counts of this clone. The chain joins TRBV7-6 to TRBJ2-4; 7 bases match TRBD1. The V gene end was trimmed by 4 bases and the J gene end by 0 bases; junction bases not matched to a gene: 12. The CDR3 spans 18 residues. Germline CDR1 is SGHVS and CDR2 is FNYEAQ. The CDR3 nucleotides are TGTGCCAGCAGCTCAACCCCACTGGGACAGATAGCCAAAAACATTCAGTACTTC. Its translation: CASSSTPLGQIAKNIQYF.

In this sample, this clone turned up a few times. This rearrangement joins TRBV6-5 to TRBJ1-3; tentative D call: TRBD1 (5 bases). Germline CDR1 reads MNHEY; CDR2 reads SVGAGI. This CDR3 contains 14 residues. V was shortened by 8 bases and J by 0 bases, with 11 bases between the two germline ends. CDR3 sequence reads: CASAAGFSGNTIYF. In DNA form, the CDR3 reads TGTGCCAGCGCTGCAGGGTTCTCTGGAAACACCATATATTTT.

This clone was detected a few times. The rearrangement uses TRBV9 and TRBJ2-1, with 9 nucleotides matching TRBD2. V was pared by 4 bases and J by 7 bases, with 9 bases of the junction left unmatched. Germline V gives CDR1 SGDLS, CDR2 YYNGEE. CDR3 length equals 15 residues. CDR3 sequence reads: CASSSERGEANEQFF. In DNA form, the CDR3 reads TGTGCCAGCAGCTCCGAGCGGGGGGAAGCGAATGAGCAGTTCTTC.

CDR3 sequence reads: CASSPQGANNEQFF. DNA of the CDR3: TGTGCCAGCAGTCCACAGGGGGCCAACAATGAGCAGTTCTTC. The rearrangement uses TRBV2 and TRBJ2-1, with 9 nucleotides matching TRBD1. Germline CDR1 is SNHLY and CDR2 is FYNNEI. Trimming took 5 bases from V and 5 from J; bases not matched to a gene: 4. The CDR3 is made up of 14 amino acids.

V is TRBV7-6 and J is TRBJ2-7; TRBD2 is a possible D gene (6 bases). This CDR3 has 13 amino acids. V was pared by 5 bases and J by 3 bases, with 11 bases between. Per the germline V gene, CDR1 is SGHVS and CDR2 is FNYEAQ. Here the CDR3 DNA reads TGTGCCAGCAGCGTTAGCGGAAGCTACGAGCAGTACTTC. Protein sequence: CASSVSGSYEQYF.

This chain connects TRBV10-3 to TRBJ1-2; 9 nucleotides align to TRBD1. The CDR3 loop spans 15 amino acids. V shed 4 bases, J shed 7 bases, and the junction held 10 bases outside the gene matches. Germline values: CDR1 ENHRY, CDR2 SYGVKD. The CDR3 region is CAISAQQGAQGGYTF. Here the CDR3 DNA reads TGTGCCATCAGTGCACAACAGGGGGCGCAGGGTGGCTACACCTTC.